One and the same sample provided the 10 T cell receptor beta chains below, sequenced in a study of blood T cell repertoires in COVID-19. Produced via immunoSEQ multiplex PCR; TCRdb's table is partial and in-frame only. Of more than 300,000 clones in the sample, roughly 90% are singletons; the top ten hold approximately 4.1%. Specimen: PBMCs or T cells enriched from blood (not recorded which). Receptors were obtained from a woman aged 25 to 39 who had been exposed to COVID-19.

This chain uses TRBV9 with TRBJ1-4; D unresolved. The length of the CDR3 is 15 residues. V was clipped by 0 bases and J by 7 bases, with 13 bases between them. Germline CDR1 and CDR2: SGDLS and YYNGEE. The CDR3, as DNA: TGTGCCAGCAGCGTAGGTGCCGGTTTAAGTGAAAAACTGTTTTTT. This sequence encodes CASSVGAGLSEKLFF. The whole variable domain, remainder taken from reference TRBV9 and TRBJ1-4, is DSGVTQTPKHLITATGQRVTLRCSPRSGDLSVYWYQQSLDQGLQFLIQYYNGEERAKGNILERFSAQQFPDLHSELNLSSLELGDSALYFCASSVGAGLSEKLFFGSGTQLSVL.

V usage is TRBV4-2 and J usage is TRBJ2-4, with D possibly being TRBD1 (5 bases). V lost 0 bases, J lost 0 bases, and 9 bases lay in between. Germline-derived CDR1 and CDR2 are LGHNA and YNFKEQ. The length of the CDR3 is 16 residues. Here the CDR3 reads CASSQEKGLAKNIQYF. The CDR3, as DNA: TGTGCCAGCAGCCAAGAAAAGGGGCTAGCCAAAAACATTCAGTACTTC.

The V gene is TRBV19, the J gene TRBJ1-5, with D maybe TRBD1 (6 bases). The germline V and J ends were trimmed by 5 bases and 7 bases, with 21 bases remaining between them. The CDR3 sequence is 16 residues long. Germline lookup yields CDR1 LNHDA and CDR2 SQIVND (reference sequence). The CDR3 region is CASSELFRGSGQPQHF. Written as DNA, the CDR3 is TGTGCCAGTAGTGAACTATTCAGGGGATCCGGGCAGCCCCAGCATTTT.

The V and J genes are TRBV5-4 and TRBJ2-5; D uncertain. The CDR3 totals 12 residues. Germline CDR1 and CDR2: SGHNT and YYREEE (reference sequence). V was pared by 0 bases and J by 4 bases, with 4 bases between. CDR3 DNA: TGTGCCAGCAGCTTGGACAGAGAGACCCAGTACTTC. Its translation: CASSLDRETQYF.

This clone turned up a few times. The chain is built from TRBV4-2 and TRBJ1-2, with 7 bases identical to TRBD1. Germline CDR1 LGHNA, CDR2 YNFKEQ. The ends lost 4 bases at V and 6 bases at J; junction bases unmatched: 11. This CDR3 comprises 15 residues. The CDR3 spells CASSPIDREADGYTF. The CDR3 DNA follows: TGTGCCAGCAGCCCCATTGACAGGGAGGCGGATGGCTACACCTTC.

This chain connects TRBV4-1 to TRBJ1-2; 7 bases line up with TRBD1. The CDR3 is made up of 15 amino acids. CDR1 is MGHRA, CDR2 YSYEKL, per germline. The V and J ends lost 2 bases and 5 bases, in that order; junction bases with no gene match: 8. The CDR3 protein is CASSQRSGTDYGYTF. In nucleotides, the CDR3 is TGCGCCAGCAGCCAACGCTCCGGGACAGATTATGGCTACACCTTC.

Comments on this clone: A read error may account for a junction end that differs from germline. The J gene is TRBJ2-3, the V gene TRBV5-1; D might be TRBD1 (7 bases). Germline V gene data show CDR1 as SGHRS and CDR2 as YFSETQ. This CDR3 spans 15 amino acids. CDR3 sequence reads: CASRLGGQRTDTQYF. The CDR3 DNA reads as TGCGCCAGCAGATTGGGGGGACAGAGGACAGATACGCAGTATTTT.

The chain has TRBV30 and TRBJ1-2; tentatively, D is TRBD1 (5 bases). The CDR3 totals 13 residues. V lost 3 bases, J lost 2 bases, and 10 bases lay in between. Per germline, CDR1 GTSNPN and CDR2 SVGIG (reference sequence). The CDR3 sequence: CAWRVAGNYGYTF. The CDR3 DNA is TGTGCCTGGAGAGTGGCAGGGAACTATGGCTACACCTTC.

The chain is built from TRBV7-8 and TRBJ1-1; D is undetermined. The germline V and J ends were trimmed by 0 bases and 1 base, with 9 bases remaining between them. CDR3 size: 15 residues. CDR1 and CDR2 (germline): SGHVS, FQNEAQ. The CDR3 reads CASSLAHTENTEAFF. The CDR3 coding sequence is TGTGCCAGCAGCTTAGCGCACACAGAGAACACTGAAGCTTTCTTT.

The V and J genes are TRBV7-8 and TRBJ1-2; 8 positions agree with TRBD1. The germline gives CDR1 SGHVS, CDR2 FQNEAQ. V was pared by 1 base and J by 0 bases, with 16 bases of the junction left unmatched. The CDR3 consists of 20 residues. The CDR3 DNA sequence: TGTGCCAGCAGCTTAGGTTCCCTTGCCGGGACAGGACTCACTAACTATGGCTACACCTTC. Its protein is CASSLGSLAGTGLTNYGYTF.